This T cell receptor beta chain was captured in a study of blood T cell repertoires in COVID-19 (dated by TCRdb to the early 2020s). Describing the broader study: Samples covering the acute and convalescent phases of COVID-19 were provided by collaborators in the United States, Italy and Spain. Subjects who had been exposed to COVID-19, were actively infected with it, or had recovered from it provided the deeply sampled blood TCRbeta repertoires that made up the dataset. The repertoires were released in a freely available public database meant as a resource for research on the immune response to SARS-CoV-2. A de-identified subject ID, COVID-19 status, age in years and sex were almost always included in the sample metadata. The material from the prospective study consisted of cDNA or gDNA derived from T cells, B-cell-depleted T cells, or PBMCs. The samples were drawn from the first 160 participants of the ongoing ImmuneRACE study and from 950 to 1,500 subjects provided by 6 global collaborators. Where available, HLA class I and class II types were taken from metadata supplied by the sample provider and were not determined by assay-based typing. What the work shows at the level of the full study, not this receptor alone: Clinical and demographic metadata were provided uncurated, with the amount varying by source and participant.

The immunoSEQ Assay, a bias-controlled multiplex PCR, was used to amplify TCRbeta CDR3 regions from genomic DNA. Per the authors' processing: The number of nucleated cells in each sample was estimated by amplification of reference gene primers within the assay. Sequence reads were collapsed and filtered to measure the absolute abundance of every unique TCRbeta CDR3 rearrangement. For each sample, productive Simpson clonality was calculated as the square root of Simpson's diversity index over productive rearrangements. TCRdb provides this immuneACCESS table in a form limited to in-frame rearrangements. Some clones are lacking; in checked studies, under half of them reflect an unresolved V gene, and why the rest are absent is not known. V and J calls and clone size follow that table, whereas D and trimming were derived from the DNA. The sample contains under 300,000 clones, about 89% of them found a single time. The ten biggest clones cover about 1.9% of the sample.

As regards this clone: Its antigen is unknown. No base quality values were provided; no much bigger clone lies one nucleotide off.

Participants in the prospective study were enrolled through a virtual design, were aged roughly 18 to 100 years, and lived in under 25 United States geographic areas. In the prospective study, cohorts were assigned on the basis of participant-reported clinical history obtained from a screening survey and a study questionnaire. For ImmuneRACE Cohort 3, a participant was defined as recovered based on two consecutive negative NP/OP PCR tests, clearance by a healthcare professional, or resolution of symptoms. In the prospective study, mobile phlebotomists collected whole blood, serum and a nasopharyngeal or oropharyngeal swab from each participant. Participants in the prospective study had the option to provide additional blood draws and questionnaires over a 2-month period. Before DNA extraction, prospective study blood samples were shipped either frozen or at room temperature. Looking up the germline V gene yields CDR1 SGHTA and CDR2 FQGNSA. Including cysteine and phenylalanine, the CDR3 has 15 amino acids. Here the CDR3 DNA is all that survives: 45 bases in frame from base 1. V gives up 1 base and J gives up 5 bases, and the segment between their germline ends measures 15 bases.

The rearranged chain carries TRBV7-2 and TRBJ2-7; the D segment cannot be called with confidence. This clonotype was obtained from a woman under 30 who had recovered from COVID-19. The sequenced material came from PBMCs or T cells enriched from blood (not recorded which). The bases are TGTGCCAGCAGCTTAGTCGCGGCCCCCGAGGACGAGCAGTACTTC. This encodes CASSLVAAPEDEQYF.